This TCR beta chain was identified in a study of human T cells and chemical hapten exposure (dated by TCRdb to the early 2020s). Some background on the complete study: For sensitization, 2% DPC in acetone was applied to a roughly 2 cm by roughly 2 cm area of upper inner arm skin. Throughout the approximately 24-week study period, patients were also given weekly therapeutic DPC doses on the scalp. Patch testing on the upper back used Finn chambers containing 0.01% DPC, with scoring done after 6 days according to International Contact Dermatitis Research Group standards. Alopecia areata with under or over 50% scalp involvement, alopecia totalis and alopecia universalis were represented in the patient cohort, which was mostly female. Libraries were pooled for sequencing, and variation in per-sample TCR yields was attributed mainly to small differences in library volumes within the pool. Peripheral blood TCR repertoire changes were tracked in vivo in alopecia patients during primary and secondary sensitization to the hapten diphenylcyclopropenone (DPC). Blood was sampled from patients pre-sensitization (week 0) and at 2, 6 and about 24 weeks after DPC sensitization. Nearly 30 alopecia patients gave blood for TCR sequencing at one to four time points (pre-sensitization, 2, 6 and 24 weeks). The study at large found these results: Alopecia, a presumed autoimmune disease, was present in all patients, so the immune response of the patients might differ from that of healthy individuals. Patch test score was positively correlated with the number of PT1 expanded TCRs, with significance at thresholds 8, 16 and 32 but not at 4. Repeated subsampling changed both the strength of the expansion versus patch-test correlation and the threshold at which that correlation became significant. Compared with pre-sensitization or healthy control sets, expanded TCRs formed significantly more large CDR3 similarity clusters, which is consistent with antigen-driven responses. DPC sensitization did not change the number of TCRs with a frequency above 1 in 1000, and there was no evidence of changes in global repertoire structure.

V ends up 6 bases short and J 5 bases short, with an unmatched junction base count of 16. CDR1 SGHRS and CDR2 YFSETQ are derived from the germline V gene. The CDR3 covers 17 residues, taking in both the cysteine and the phenylalanine. CDR3 DNA is the only sequence kept; it has 51 bases, read in frame from the first base. Library method: RACE. Instrument on record: NextSeq 500. Library preparation attached unique molecular identifiers to individual cDNA molecules for quantitative, reproducible TCR counting. Both TCR alpha and TCR beta chains were sequenced from each blood RNA sample. Turning to the authors' computational methods: A median of approximately 96,000 TCRs per sample was observed, with a range of 23,224 to 690,600. The Decombinator software suite was used to annotate the V, J and CDR3 of the TCR reads. For the PS versus PT1 abundance plots, all samples were subsampled to the same number of TCRs (28,000). Expanded TCRs were defined as absent before sensitization and observed at least eight times at the 2-week time point. TCRdb applied fastp at Q25 and MiXCR to the public reads, then kept only in-frame beta chains. Records with the same CDR3 protein are collapsed into one entry carrying the most frequent genes and DNA. The V and J calls follow TCRdb's processing rather than the paper's. The sample records 150,000 to 200,000 distinct CDR3 sequences, 20% to 25% of which are singletons. About 6.7% of the sample is held by the ten biggest clonotypes.

Comment on this clonotype: Its specific antigen is unknown. No quality values exist for individual bases; no much larger clone is one base distant.

The sample's time point, from its label and the paper: patch test 1, 2 weeks after DPC sensitization. Explained via the paper, the treatment or condition label denotes: therapeutic diphenylcyclopropenone sensitization with weekly scalp DPC. Blood at each patch-test visit was drawn before the patch test was applied. Patients were eligible if aged 18 to 70, diagnosed with alopecia and judged suitable for DPC therapy, and pregnant patients were excluded. Unfractionated whole blood was collected in Tempus Blood RNA tubes, and total RNA was extracted from that blood. This chain joins TRBV5-1 to TRBJ2-5, with 10 junctional bases fitting TRBD2. This clonotype originated in a woman aged 45-59 years with alopecia areata. Some clones in this sample may be carry-over from other donors' samples. The sequences come from whole blood, collected in connection with sensitization to the hapten diphenylcyclopropenone (DPC). The CDR3 reads CASTSKMGLARKETQYF. The nucleotide sequence reads as follows: TGCGCCAGCACCTCGAAAATGGGACTAGCGAGGAAGGAGACCCAGTACTTC. With all but the CDR3 taken from the reference TRBV5-1 and TRBJ2-5 genes, the full variable domain is: KAGVTQTPRYLIKTRGQQVTLSCSPISGHRSVSWYQQTPGQGLQFLFEYFSETQRNKGNFPGRFSGRQFSNSRSEMNVSTLELGDSALYLCASTSKMGLARKETQYFGPGTRLLVL.